Following are 13 T cell receptor beta chains from one sample sequenced in a study of blood T cell repertoires in COVID-19. Clones were sequenced by immunoSEQ multiplex PCR, and TCRdb holds only the in-frame ones, with some missing. The sample holds around 220,000 clones, roughly 80% seen once. Sequencing input: peripheral blood. These receptors originate from a woman between 35 and 50 years old with active or convalescent COVID-19.

The chain uses TRBV30 and TRBJ1-6; D unresolved. The ends were cut back, 2 bases at V and 7 bases at J, with 9 bases in the middle. Germline V gene sequence: CDR1 GTSNPN, CDR2 SVGIG (reference sequence). The length of the CDR3 is 13 residues. Here the CDR3 DNA reads TGTGCCTGGAGTCCGACACAGAATTCACCCCTCCACTTT. This sequence encodes CAWSPTQNSPLHF.

This clone is a singleton in its sample. CDR3 protein: CASSQVWTSGHEQYF. The CDR3 DNA is TGTGCCAGCAGCCAAGTTTGGACTAGCGGCCACGAGCAGTACTTC. V gene TRBV3-1 (or the pseudogene TRBV3-2) combines with J gene TRBJ2-7, with TRBD2 identical over 10 bases. Trimming took 1 base from V and 5 from J; bases not matched to a gene: 5. Germline CDR1 LGHDT, CDR2 YNNKEL (reference sequence). The CDR3 extends over 15 amino acids.

The V call is TRBV7-8, the J call TRBJ1-1; 7 positions match TRBD1. This CDR3 has 15 residues. The V and J ends lost 6 bases and 1 base, in that order; junction bases with no gene match: 8. Per the germline V gene, CDR1 is SGHVS and CDR2 is FQNEAQ. The CDR3 region is CASRPNRGTNTEAFF. The CDR3 DNA sequence: TGTGCCAGCAGGCCGAACAGGGGAACGAACACTGAAGCTTTCTTT.

V gene TRBV5-1 combines with J gene TRBJ1-4; D remains ambiguous. Trimming removed 1 base from V and 1 base from J, with 8 bases in between. The germline V gene encodes CDR1 SGHRS and CDR2 YFSETQ. The CDR3 has 15 amino acids. CDR3 amino acids: CASSLSPGTNEKLFF. The DNA of the CDR3 is TGCGCCAGCAGCTTGTCCCCAGGAACTAATGAAAAACTGTTTTTT.

This sequence joins TRBV3-1 (or the pseudogene TRBV3-2) and TRBJ2-3, with D possibly being TRBD2 (5 bases). The V end lost 4 bases, the J end lost 2 bases, and 10 bases lay between the germline ends. This CDR3 contains 14 residues. Per the germline V gene, CDR1 is LGHDT and CDR2 is YNNKEL (reference sequence). In DNA form, the CDR3 reads TGTGCCAGCAGCCGAGCGGCCCACACAGATACGCAGTATTTT. Its translation: CASSRAAHTDTQYF.

The genes are TRBV20-1 and TRBJ2-5; D is unresolved. Per germline, CDR1 DFQATT and CDR2 SNEGSKA (reference sequence). The CDR3 covers 11 residues. Trimming took 5 bases from V and 4 from J, leaving 8 bases between them. The CDR3 spells CSALTGETQYF. The CDR3 region has the DNA TGCAGTGCTCTGACTGGAGAGACCCAGTACTTC.

The rearrangement uses TRBV9 and TRBJ2-6; 8 nucleotides line up with TRBD1. CDR3 length: 17 residues. Germline V CDR1 and CDR2: SGDLS, YYNGEE. The V and J ends lost 0 bases and 5 bases, in that order; junction bases with no gene match: 7. The chain's CDR3 is CASSVESGGGWANVLTF. CDR3 sequence (DNA): TGTGCCAGCAGCGTAGAGTCAGGGGGCGGCTGGGCCAACGTCCTGACTTTC.

The chain combines TRBV7-3 with TRBJ2-2, with a weak D call TRBD2 (5 bases). CDR1 and CDR2 (germline): SGHTA, FQGTGA. The CDR3 runs 14 residues. The V gene lost 6 bases and the J gene lost 5 bases, with 13 bases spanning the gap. The DNA for the CDR3 is TGTGCCAGCAGTATTTCCGGACTTACCGGGGAGCTGTTTTTT. This encodes CASSISGLTGELFF. The full variable domain, its missing parts supplied by reference TRBV7-3 and TRBJ2-2, is GAGVSQTPSNKVTEKGKYVELRCDPISGHTALYWYRQSLGQGPEFLIYFQGTGAADDSGLPNDRFFAVRPEGSVSTLKIQRTERGDSAVYLCASSISGLTGELFFGEGSRLTVL.

This clone was seen a handful of times. The CDR3 region is CASSQESHRGSGVRETQYF. The CDR3 coding sequence is TGTGCCAGCAGCCAAGAGTCCCACCGGGGTAGCGGGGTCCGGGAGACCCAGTACTTC. The chain recombines TRBV14 with TRBJ2-5, with 8 nucleotides matching TRBD2. This CDR3 spans 19 amino acids. Looked up from germline, CDR1 is SGHDN and CDR2 is FVKESK. V trimming: 0 bases; J trimming: 5 bases; junction bases outside the gene matches: 17.

Comments on this clone: This sample also contains other DNA sequences that code for the same CDR3. The rearrangement joins TRBV10-1 to TRBJ2-2; D is undetermined. With 4 bases removed from V and 3 bases from J, the gap between germline ends came to 3 bases. Looked up from germline, CDR1 is WNHNN and CDR2 is SYGVQD (reference sequence). The CDR3 length is 12 residues. Here the CDR3 reads CASSGDTGELFF. The CDR3 DNA follows: TGCGCCAGCAGTGGAGACACCGGGGAGCTGTTTTTT.

The V call is TRBV28, the J call TRBJ2-1; 13 bases match TRBD2. The CDR3 totals 15 residues. CDR1 and CDR2 (germline): MDHEN, SYDVKM. With V trimmed by 6 bases and J by 7 bases, 6 bases remained unmatched. The CDR3 reads CASSQTSGGANEQFF. In nucleotides, the CDR3 is TGTGCCAGCAGCCAAACTAGCGGGGGGGCTAATGAGCAGTTCTTC.

This clone was counted a single time. The CDR3 nucleotides are TGTGCCAGCAGCTTGTCTCCTAGCGGGGGCTACGAGCAGTACGTC. Protein product: CASSLSPSGGYEQYV. The chain joins TRBV5-4 to TRBJ2-7, with 10 bases lining up with TRBD2. Trimming took 1 base from V and 3 from J; bases not matched to a gene: 4. Germline V gene lookup returns CDR1 SGHNT and CDR2 YYREEE (reference sequence). The CDR3 is 15 amino acids.

This chain connects TRBV6-5 to TRBJ2-7; possibly TRBD2 for D (7 bases). This CDR3 is 15 amino acids long. V lost 2 bases and J 3 bases, leaving 14 bases between the germline ends. Germline CDR1 reads MNHEY; CDR2 reads SVGAGI. The CDR3 nucleotides read TGTGCCAGCAGTTACGCGGGGGCGTGGGGCTACGAGCAGTACTTC. Protein product: CASSYAGAWGYEQYF.